The 19 T cell receptor beta chains in this list originate from one sample, sequenced in a study of technical replicates of blood from a few donors. Here immunoSEQ multiplex PCR was the method, and the copy in TCRdb shows in-frame clones only, minus some. The data show 65,000 to 80,000 clones, over 95% seen once. Specimen: T cells isolated from PBMCs. The receptors were gathered from a human donor in good health.

V and J are TRBV25-1 and TRBJ1-3; 9 bases are shared with TRBD1. The V segment lost 5 bases and the J segment 3 bases; nucleotides outside the gene matches: 2. The length of the CDR3 is 14 residues. Looked up from germline, CDR1 is MGHDK and CDR2 is SYGVNS. The CDR3 loop reads CASSRQGVGNTIYF. The CDR3 region has the DNA TGTGCCAGCAGTCGACAGGGGGTTGGAAACACCATATATTTT.

This chain uses TRBV11-3 with TRBJ2-7; 10 positions agree with TRBD1. The V gene's germline CDR1 is SGHNT and CDR2 YENEEA. CDR3 length equals 15 residues. The J segment lost 1 base and the V segment lost 6 bases, leaving 6 bases of the junction unmatched. The CDR3 DNA follows: TGTGCCAGCAGAAAACCGGGACAGGGGTCCTACGAGCAGTACTTC. It is translated as CASRKPGQGSYEQYF.

CDR3 coding DNA: TGTGCCAGCAGTTCAGGACAGGGGGCAAGCCGAGGGACCCAGTACTTC. This sequence encodes CASSSGQGASRGTQYF. The chain employs TRBV7-6 and TRBJ2-5; the match to TRBD1 covers 11 bases. This CDR3 has 16 amino acids. Germline V lookup: CDR1 SGHVS, CDR2 FNYEAQ. The V and J ends lost 6 bases and 7 bases, in that order; junction bases with no gene match: 13.

The chain uses TRBV29-1 and TRBJ2-7, with D tentatively TRBD2 (6 bases). CDR3 length equals 12 residues. Germline values: CDR1 SQVTM, CDR2 ANQGSEA. V shed 6 bases and J shed 2 bases, with 11 bases lying between them. The CDR3 sequence is CSVFGGTYEQYF. The DNA of the CDR3 is TGCAGCGTCTTTGGGGGGACCTACGAGCAGTACTTC.

The rearrangement uses TRBV2 and TRBJ2-2, with 10 bases fitting TRBD2. The CDR3 extends over 16 amino acids. CDR1 and CDR2 from the germline V gene are SNHLY and FYNNEI. V was clipped by 2 bases and J by 1 base; unmatched bases: 1. The CDR3 is CASSEWTSGNTGELFF. CDR3 DNA: TGTGCCAGCAGTGAATGGACTAGCGGGAACACCGGGGAGCTGTTTTTT. Filled out from reference TRBV2 and TRBJ2-2, the complete variable domain reads EPEVTQTPSHQVTQMGQEVILRCVPISNHLYFYWYRQILGQKVEFLVSFYNNEISEKSEIFDDQFSVERPDGSNFTLKIRSTKLEDSAMYFCASSEWTSGNTGELFFGEGSRLTVL.

A single count supports this clone. The chain joins TRBV25-1 to TRBJ2-1, with 12 bases lining up with TRBD2. Germline CDR1 is MGHDK and CDR2 is SYGVNS. J was trimmed by 8 bases and V by 3 bases; bases with no gene match: 11. CDR3 length: 17 residues. The CDR3, as DNA: TGTGCCAGCAGTGATATCGGACTAGCGGGAAAATTCGATGAGCAGTTCTTC. It translates to CASSDIGLAGKFDEQFF.

This chain connects TRBV25-1 to TRBJ2-6; D gene uncertain. Trimming removed 3 bases at V and 4 bases at J, with 4 bases between. CDR3 length: 13 amino acids. The V gene's germline CDR1 is MGHDK and CDR2 SYGVNS. The CDR3 sequence is CASSDYGANVLTF. In DNA form, the CDR3 reads TGTGCCAGCAGTGACTACGGGGCCAACGTCCTGACTTTC.

V is TRBV9 and J is TRBJ2-1; the match to TRBD2 covers 14 bases. CDR1 and CDR2 from the germline V gene are SGDLS and YYNGEE. J was trimmed by 3 bases and V by 0 bases; bases with no gene match: 8. The CDR3 is 19 residues long. The CDR3 nucleotides are TGTGCCAGCAGCGTAGACCCCGGCGGGACTAGCGGGGGCTACAATGAGCAGTTCTTC. Encoded protein: CASSVDPGGTSGGYNEQFF.

The chain carries TRBV30 and TRBJ1-6; D possibly corresponds to TRBD1 (5 bases). The CDR3 loop spans 13 amino acids. Trimming took 5 bases from V and 7 from J, leaving 12 bases between them. Germline V gives CDR1 GTSNPN, CDR2 SVGIG (reference sequence). CDR3 loop: CAWVGGPNSPLHF. The CDR3 coding sequence is TGTGCCTGGGTGGGGGGACCAAATTCACCCCTCCACTTT.

The chain carries TRBV6-1 and TRBJ2-7; a weak D match, TRBD1 (5 bases). This CDR3 contains 12 residues. Germline CDR1 is MNHNS and CDR2 is SASEGT. Trimming removed 5 bases at V and 3 bases at J, with 8 bases between. The CDR3 is CASSSRGYEQYF. The DNA for the CDR3 is TGTGCCAGCAGTTCTAGGGGCTACGAGCAGTACTTC.

This clone was seen more than once but under ten times. This chain joins TRBV2 and TRBJ1-1, with 10 bases identical to TRBD1. The V gene's germline CDR1 is SNHLY and CDR2 FYNNEI. V shed 2 bases, J shed 11 bases, and the junction held 5 bases outside the gene matches. The CDR3 is made up of 13 amino acids. The CDR3 here is CASSEKGTGAAFF. The CDR3 region has the DNA TGTGCCAGCAGTGAAAAGGGGACAGGGGCCGCTTTCTTT.

The V gene is TRBV30, the J gene TRBJ2-6; 7 positions match TRBD1. CDR1 is GTSNPN and CDR2 is SVGIG in the germline V gene (reference sequence). CDR3 length: 18 residues. The trim removed 8 bases at V and 2 bases at J, leaving 18 bases unmatched. The CDR3 loop reads CAGWLKGAIQTGANVLTF. In DNA, the CDR3 is TGTGCCGGATGGCTAAAGGGGGCGATTCAGACTGGGGCCAACGTCCTGACTTTC. The full variable domain, in which reference TRBV30 and TRBJ2-6 provide the parts outside the CDR3, is SQTIHQWPATLVQPVGSPLSLECTVEGTSNPNLYWYRQAAGRGLQLLFYSVGIGQISSEVPQNLSASRPQDRQFILSSKKLLLSDSGFYLCAGWLKGAIQTGANVLTFGAGSRLTVL.

This clone was seen a single time. The rearrangement joins TRBV6-1 to TRBJ2-2; TRBD1 agrees at 10 bases. V lost 4 bases and J lost 4; bases outside the gene matches: 3. CDR1 is MNHNS and CDR2 is SASEGT in the germline V gene. The CDR3 contains 15 residues. CDR3 residues: CASSGDRGRTGELFF. CDR3 sequence (DNA): TGTGCCAGCAGTGGCGACAGGGGGCGCACCGGGGAGCTGTTTTTT.

The chain carries TRBV10-2 and TRBJ1-1, with D possibly matching TRBD1 (5 bases). V was trimmed by 4 bases and J by 2 bases, leaving 8 bases between them. CDR1 and CDR2 (germline): WSHSY, SAAADI. The length of the CDR3 is 13 residues. The CDR3 DNA reads as TGCGCCAGCAGTGTAGACAGTAACACTGAAGCTTTCTTT. It yields the protein CASSVDSNTEAFF.

The CDR3 DNA reads as TGTGCCAGCAGTTTATCTAGCGGAATCAATGAGCAGTTCTTC. Its translation is CASSLSSGINEQFF. The chain links TRBV27 to TRBJ2-1; D perhaps matches TRBD2 (6 bases). The germline V gene has CDR1 MNHEY and CDR2 SMNVEV (reference sequence). Trimming pared 0 bases from V and 6 bases from J, leaving 9 bases between. CDR3 length equals 14 residues.

V is TRBV6-5 and J is TRBJ1-4; no clear D. Trimming pared 0 bases from V and 1 base from J, leaving 6 bases between. CDR3 length: 15 residues. Germline V lookup: CDR1 MNHEY, CDR2 SVGAGI. In DNA, the CDR3 is TGTGCCAGCAGTTACTCAAGCGGAACTAATGAAAAACTGTTTTTT. The encoded protein is CASSYSSGTNEKLFF.

V is TRBV9 and J is TRBJ1-1, with TRBD1 as a possible D gene (5 bases). V dropped 2 bases and J dropped 3 bases, with 11 bases sitting between them. The CDR3 loop spans 14 amino acids. Germline V gene lookup returns CDR1 SGDLS and CDR2 YYNGEE. CDR3 in amino acids: CASSVDNWDTEAFF. In DNA, the CDR3 is TGTGCCAGCAGCGTGGACAATTGGGACACTGAAGCTTTCTTT.

The J gene is TRBJ2-2, the V gene TRBV11-3; no firm D call. The CDR3 contains 12 residues. The ends were cut back, 3 bases at V and 6 bases at J, with 5 bases in the middle. Germline V gene data show CDR1 as SGHNT and CDR2 as YENEEA. CDR3 residues: CASSFPAGELFF. CDR3 nucleotides: TGTGCCAGCAGCTTCCCGGCCGGGGAGCTGTTTTTT.

The chain links TRBV6-6 to TRBJ2-2, with D possibly being TRBD1 (5 bases). Germline CDR1 MNHNY, CDR2 SVGAGI (reference sequence). The CDR3 length is 15 residues. The V end lost 0 bases, the J end lost 3 bases, and 8 bases lay between the germline ends. CDR3 coding DNA: TGTGCCAGCAGTTACTCCGACAGATACACCGGGGAGCTGTTTTTT. It is translated as CASSYSDRYTGELFF.